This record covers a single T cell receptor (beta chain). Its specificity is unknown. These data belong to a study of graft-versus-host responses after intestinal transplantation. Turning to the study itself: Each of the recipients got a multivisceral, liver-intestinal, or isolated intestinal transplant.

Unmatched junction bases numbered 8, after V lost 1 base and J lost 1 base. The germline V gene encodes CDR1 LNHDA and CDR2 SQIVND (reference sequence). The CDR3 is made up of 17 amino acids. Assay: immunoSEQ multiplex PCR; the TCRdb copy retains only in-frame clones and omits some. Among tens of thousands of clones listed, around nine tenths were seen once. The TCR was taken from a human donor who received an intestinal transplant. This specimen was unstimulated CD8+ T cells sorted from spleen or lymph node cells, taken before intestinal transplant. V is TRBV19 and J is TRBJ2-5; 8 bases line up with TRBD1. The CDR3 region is CASSIGGTGSSQETQYF. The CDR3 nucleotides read TGTGCCAGTAGTATAGGCGGGACAGGTTCCTCCCAAGAGACCCAGTACTTC.